This TCR beta chain originates from a study of T cell repertoires in breast cancer. Turning to the study itself: On average each sample gave about 500,000 sequences, approximately 9.4 reads per cell.

An expanded emulsion RT-PCR with primers for all TCR V genes paired CD8+ T cell chains. Overnight incubation in 10 IU/mL IL-2 followed CD8 positive selection of the T cells. Study findings and constraints: TRBV7 predominated among shared TCRs, possibly a bias from eight TRBV7 primers.

A second nested PCR with blocking oligonucleotides suppressed unpaired genes. Using its own MiXCR run on the emulsion pairing reads, TCRdb lists one record per CDR3 protein. The sample gives approximately 40,000 distinct CDR3 sequences, over 40% of which show up once; about 60% is in the top ten. J was trimmed by 5 bases and V by 7 bases; bases with no gene match: 7. The CDR3 sequence is 15 residues long. CDR1 and CDR2 (germline): SNHLY, FYNNEI. On this clonotype itself: Its antigen remains unidentified.

Material for sequencing was CD8+ T cells. This clonotype was sampled from a pool of human donors with breast cancer or a healthy control (not recorded which). The V and J genes are TRBV2 and TRBJ1-5; 11 bases match TRBD1. CDR3 coding DNA: TGTGCCAGCATTCAAGGACAGGGGGCAGATCAGCCCCAGCATTTT. It is translated as CASIQGQGADQPQHF.